Described below is a single T cell receptor (beta chain) sequence and its context. Under the authors' procedure: Counts of nucleated cells, estimated from reference gene primer amplification, were obtained. Here immunoSEQ multiplex PCR was the method, and the copy in TCRdb shows in-frame clones only, minus some. V, J and clone size are taken as reported in that table, and D and trimming were inferred from the DNA itself. The data hold more than 60,000 clones, with approximately 78% observed a single time. CDR1 is SEHNR, CDR2 FQNEAQ, per germline (reference sequence). The CDR3 runs 16 residues. V was pared by 4 bases and J by 3 bases, with 5 bases of the junction left unmatched. These data belong to a study of blood T cell repertoires in COVID-19. Study at large: Nucleic acid was either cDNA or gDNA, and it came from T cells, B-cell-depleted T cells, or PBMCs.

The source is a man aged 55-75 years with acute or convalescent COVID-19. The genes are TRBV7-9 and TRBJ2-2, with 10 bases lining up with TRBD2. Sequencing was done on a sample of peripheral blood. This CDR3 is CASSSIAGGDTGELFF. The CDR3 DNA sequence: TGTGCCAGCAGCTCGATAGCGGGAGGCGACACCGGGGAGCTGTTTTTT.